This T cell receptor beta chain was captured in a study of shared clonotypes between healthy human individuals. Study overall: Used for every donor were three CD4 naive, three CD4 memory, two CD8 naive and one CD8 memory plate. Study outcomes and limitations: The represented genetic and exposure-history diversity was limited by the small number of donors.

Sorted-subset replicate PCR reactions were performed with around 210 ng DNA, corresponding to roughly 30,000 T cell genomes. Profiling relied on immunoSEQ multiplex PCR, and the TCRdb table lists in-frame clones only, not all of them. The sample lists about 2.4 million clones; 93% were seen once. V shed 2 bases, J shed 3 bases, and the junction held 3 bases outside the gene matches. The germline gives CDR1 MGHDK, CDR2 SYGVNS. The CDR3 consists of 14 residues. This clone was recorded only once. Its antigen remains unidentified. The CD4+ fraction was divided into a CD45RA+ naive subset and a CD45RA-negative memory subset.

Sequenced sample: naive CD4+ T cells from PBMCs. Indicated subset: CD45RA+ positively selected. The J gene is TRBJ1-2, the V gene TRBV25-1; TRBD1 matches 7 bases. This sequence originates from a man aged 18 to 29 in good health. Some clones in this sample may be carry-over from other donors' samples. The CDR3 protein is CASSEPDRYYGYTF. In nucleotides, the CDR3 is TGTGCCAGCAGTGAACCGGACAGGTACTATGGCTACACCTTC.